Listed below are T cell receptor beta chains from one sample, sequenced in a study of T cells in Graves' hyperthyroidism and ophthalmopathy. TCRdb processed the multiplex PCR reads anew with MiXCR; each CDR3 protein has one entry. The sample contains nearly 600,000 distinct CDR3 sequences, more than 13% of which appear only once. Sequencing input: blood. The receptors come from a woman younger than 35 with Graves' ophthalmopathy. Each CDR3 is given with its conserved first and last residue. Each record gives: D gene, J gene, clone size, V gene, CDR3 DNA, CDR3 protein. D genes are given only for firm matches. Size values are once, few and many counts, or a class for expanded clones, and some rows have none.

D: -
J: TRBJ2-5
size: -
V: TRBV6-1
DNA: TGTGCCAGCAGTATTACTGGGGCCGGGGGGACCCAGTACTTC
CDR3: CASSITGAGGTQYF

D: -
J: TRBJ2-7
size: -
V: TRBV11-1
DNA: TGTGCCAGCAGCCGGGTCGGAGCGAATTCCTACGAGCAGTACTTC
CDR3: CASSRVGANSYEQYF

D: TRBD2
J: TRBJ2-2
size: few
V: TRBV11-3
DNA: TGTGCCAGCAGCCCCGTTCGGGGGGTCGGAACCGGGGAGCTGTTTTTT
CDR3: CASSPVRGVGTGELFF

D: TRBD2
J: TRBJ2-7
size: few
V: TRBV6-1
DNA: TGTGCCAGCAGCCGGGGACTAGCGGGCGATCGCTACGAGCAGTACTTC
CDR3: CASSRGLAGDRYEQYF

D: -
J: TRBJ1-1
size: few
V: TRBV28
DNA: TGTGCCAGCAGTCCAGGGCTTGACACTGAAGCTTTCTTT
CDR3: CASSPGLDTEAFF

D: TRBD2
J: TRBJ2-7
size: few
V: TRBV7-2
DNA: TGTGCCAGCAGCTTAGCTAGCGGGGGCACCTACGAGCAGTACTTC
CDR3: CASSLASGGTYEQYF

D: -
J: TRBJ1-5
size: many
V: TRBV2
DNA: TGTGCCAGCTGGGGCGGGTCCGGTCAGCCCCAGCATTTT
CDR3: CASWGGSGQPQHF

D: TRBD2
J: TRBJ2-1
size: few
V: TRBV4-3
DNA: TGCGCCAGCAGCCAAGAAACTAGCGGGACGTGGAGTGAGCAGTTCTTC
CDR3: CASSQETSGTWSEQFF

D: TRBD2
J: TRBJ2-7
size: -
V: TRBV7-8
DNA: TGTGCCAGCAGCCGAGGACTAGCGGGAGGCTCCTCCTACGAGCAGTACTTC
CDR3: CASSRGLAGGSSYEQYF

D: -
J: TRBJ2-1
size: -
V: TRBV6-5
DNA: TGTGCCAGCAGTTACTCGGGGTGGTGGGGGACTGGGAATGAGCAGTTCTTC
CDR3: CASSYSGWWGTGNEQFF

D: -
J: TRBJ1-3
size: many
V: TRBV28
DNA: TGTGCCAGCACCCCACTCAGGGGACGGGATAGAAACACCATATATTTT
CDR3: CASTPLRGRDRNTIYF

D: -
J: TRBJ2-3
size: few
V: TRBV19
DNA: TGTGCCAGTAGTATATTTCTCACAGATACGCAGTATTTT
CDR3: CASSIFLTDTQYF

D: TRBD1
J: TRBJ1-2
size: many
V: TRBV27
DNA: TGTGCCAGCAGTCGGGACAGGGGGCTAAATGGCTACACCTTC
CDR3: CASSRDRGLNGYTF

D: -
J: TRBJ2-7
size: many
V: TRBV6-2/TRBV6-3
DNA: TGTGCCAGCAGTGATCGCGACGGTCCCTACGAGCAGTACTTC
CDR3: CASSDRDGPYEQYF

D: -
J: TRBJ2-7
size: many
V: TRBV7-2
DNA: TGTGCCAGCAGCGATTTAGGGGGTGAGCAGTACTTC
CDR3: CASSDLGGEQYF

D: TRBD1
J: TRBJ2-3
size: -
V: TRBV19
DNA: TGTGCCAGTAGCCCTCGGGACAGTCAGAGGCAGTATTTT
CDR3: CASSPRDSQRQYF

D: -
J: TRBJ2-7
size: many
V: TRBV6-1
DNA: TGTGCCAGCTTTTTCGACTGCCGGTACGAGCAGTACTTC
CDR3: CASFFDCRYEQYF

D: -
J: TRBJ2-7
size: few
V: TRBV5-1
DNA: TGCGCCAGCAGTGTAGGGAACCACTACGAGCAGTACTTC
CDR3: CASSVGNHYEQYF

D: -
J: TRBJ1-5
size: many
V: TRBV6-2/TRBV6-3
DNA: TGTGCCAGCAGTTACCTAGACAGCCTCAATCAGCCCCAGCATTTT
CDR3: CASSYLDSLNQPQHF

D: TRBD1
J: TRBJ1-1
size: many
V: TRBV20-1
DNA: TGCAGTGCTAGACAGGGACAGGGGTACACTGAAGCTTTCTTT
CDR3: CSARQGQGYTEAFF

D: -
J: TRBJ1-2
size: many
V: TRBV12-5
DNA: TGTGCTAGTGGTTTGGTACGGGGGCACAACTATGGCTACACCTTC
CDR3: CASGLVRGHNYGYTF

D: -
J: TRBJ2-1
size: -
V: TRBV7-2
DNA: TGTGCCAGCAGCTTAGCCGAGGGGGACGGCCTCTTC
CDR3: CASSLAEGDGLF

D: -
J: TRBJ2-2
size: -
V: TRBV12-3/TRBV12-4
DNA: TGTGCCAGCGTTCAGAGGTTCGCGAACACCGGGGAGCTGTTTTTT
CDR3: CASVQRFANTGELFF

D: TRBD2
J: TRBJ2-3
size: -
V: TRBV20-1
DNA: TGCAGTGCTAGAGTGTCTAGCGGGAGGGATACGCAGTATTTT
CDR3: CSARVSSGRDTQYF

D: TRBD2
J: TRBJ2-3
size: -
V: TRBV19
DNA: TGTGCCAGTAGTATAGCGGGGACTAGCGGGAGCACAGATACGCAGTATTTT
CDR3: CASSIAGTSGSTDTQYF

D: -
J: TRBJ1-4
size: few
V: TRBV5-8
DNA: TGTGCCAGCAGCCCGCGCTCTGCTGCAACTAATGAAAAACTGTTTTTT
CDR3: CASSPRSAATNEKLFF

D: -
J: TRBJ2-1
size: many
V: TRBV7-2
DNA: TGTGCCAGCAGCCCGGGGGACCGCTACAATGAGCAGTTCTTC
CDR3: CASSPGDRYNEQFF

D: -
J: TRBJ1-1
size: many
V: TRBV3-1
DNA: TGTGCCAGCAGCCAAGAAGGGAGGATGAACACTGAAGCTTTCTTT
CDR3: CASSQEGRMNTEAFF

D: TRBD1
J: TRBJ2-4
size: few
V: TRBV7-9
DNA: TGTGCCAGCAGCCGGATAAACCCGGACAGGGGGGATGGAAACATTCAGTACTTC
CDR3: CASSRINPDRGDGNIQYF

D: -
J: TRBJ2-5
size: -
V: TRBV24-1
DNA: TGTGCCACCAGTGATTTCAAACAGGGATTTGGGACCCAGTACTTC
CDR3: CATSDFKQGFGTQYF

D: TRBD2
J: TRBJ2-7
size: few
V: TRBV11-2
DNA: TGTGCCAGCAGCCCTGGACTAGCGGGGGGTTCGTTATACGAGCAGTACTTC
CDR3: CASSPGLAGGSLYEQYF

D: TRBD1
J: TRBJ1-2
size: -
V: TRBV7-9
DNA: TGTGCCAGCAGCTCGGCCCTCCCGCGACAGGGGGGCTACACCTTC
CDR3: CASSSALPRQGGYTF

D: -
J: TRBJ2-5
size: few
V: TRBV5-1
DNA: TGCGCCAGCAGCTTGACTGCATTAGAGACCCAGTACTTC
CDR3: CASSLTALETQYF

D: TRBD1
J: TRBJ2-1
size: few
V: TRBV10-3
DNA: TGTGCCATCAGTGAGTCGAGGACAGGGGGGGATGAGCAGTTCTTC
CDR3: CAISESRTGGDEQFF

D: TRBD2
J: TRBJ2-7
size: -
V: TRBV7-9
DNA: TGTGCCAGCAGCTTGAGCCTAGCGGGAGGGAGAAGCTACGAGCAGTACTTC
CDR3: CASSLSLAGGRSYEQYF

D: -
J: TRBJ2-1
size: -
V: TRBV25-1
DNA: TGTGCCAGCAGTGAACGTTCAGGACCAACACTCAACAATGAGCAGTTCTTC
CDR3: CASSERSGPTLNNEQFF

D: TRBD2
J: TRBJ2-5
size: -
V: TRBV28
DNA: TGTGCCAGCAGTTTTGAAGGGGGACTAGCGGTGCAAGAGACCCAGTACTTC
CDR3: CASSFEGGLAVQETQYF

D: TRBD2
J: TRBJ2-7
size: many
V: TRBV11-2
DNA: TGTGCCAGCAGCCCCGGGACTAGCGGGATCCCCTACGAGCAGTACTTC
CDR3: CASSPGTSGIPYEQYF

D: -
J: TRBJ1-1
size: few
V: TRBV7-2
DNA: TGTGCCAGCAGCTTAGCCTACGAAGATACCTCTGAAGCTTTCTTT
CDR3: CASSLAYEDTSEAFF

D: -
J: TRBJ2-5
size: many
V: TRBV7-2
DNA: TGTGCCAGCAGCTTACGTAGTCGGGAGACCCAGTACTTC
CDR3: CASSLRSRETQYF

D: -
J: TRBJ1-5
size: many
V: TRBV12-3/TRBV12-4
DNA: TGTGCCAGCAGTTTATCGGGTTCTAGCAATCAGCCCCAGCATTTT
CDR3: CASSLSGSSNQPQHF

D: TRBD1
J: TRBJ1-2
size: -
V: TRBV7-3
DNA: TGTGCCAGCAGGCGGGGACAGGGTCCCTATGGCTACACCTTC
CDR3: CASRRGQGPYGYTF

D: TRBD2
J: TRBJ2-1
size: many
V: TRBV7-3
DNA: TGTGCCAGCAGCATCACGGGGTTAGCGGGAGAGGAGCAGTTCTTC
CDR3: CASSITGLAGEEQFF

D: -
J: TRBJ1-5
size: few
V: TRBV6-1
DNA: TGTGCCAGTACAACCCAAGCGTGGGGCAATCAGCCCCAGCATTTT
CDR3: CASTTQAWGNQPQHF

D: TRBD2
J: TRBJ2-1
size: many
V: TRBV9
DNA: TGTGCCAGCAGCGTAGGACTAGCGGGAGTCAATGAGCAGTTCTTC
CDR3: CASSVGLAGVNEQFF

D: -
J: TRBJ2-1
size: many
V: TRBV9
DNA: TGTGCCAGCAGCTCAGCCGGGACACAGAATGAGCAGTTCTTC
CDR3: CASSSAGTQNEQFF

D: -
J: TRBJ2-4
size: -
V: TRBV15
DNA: TGTGCCACCAGCAGAGATAGCGGAAGTAGCACCGAAAACATTCAGTACTTC
CDR3: CATSRDSGSSTENIQYF

D: TRBD2
J: TRBJ2-3
size: many
V: TRBV7-2
DNA: TGTGCCAGCAGCTTGTTCGGGCGGGGGTGGGGCACAGATACGCAGTATTTT
CDR3: CASSLFGRGWGTDTQYF

D: -
J: TRBJ1-1
size: few
V: TRBV28
DNA: TGTGCCAGCAGTTATACAGGAATGGACACCGAAGCTTTCTTT
CDR3: CASSYTGMDTEAFF

D: -
J: TRBJ2-2
size: many
V: TRBV2
DNA: TGTGCCAGCAGTGAAGGGACGGTGAACACCGGGGAGCTGTTTTTT
CDR3: CASSEGTVNTGELFF

D: -
J: TRBJ2-1
size: many
V: TRBV6-2/TRBV6-3
DNA: TGTGCCAGCAGTTACTCAATTCGGCCGGGGGTCCAACCCTACAATGAGCAGTTCTTC
CDR3: CASSYSIRPGVQPYNEQFF

D: -
J: TRBJ2-1
size: many
V: TRBV10-3
DNA: TGTGCCATCAGTGAGCCGAGTTGGATGGATGAGCAGTTCTTC
CDR3: CAISEPSWMDEQFF

D: TRBD2
J: TRBJ2-1
size: many
V: TRBV6-2/TRBV6-3
DNA: TGTGCCAGCAGTTCCCGACTAGCGGGAGTTAGTCGGGCATACAATGAGCAGTTCTTC
CDR3: CASSSRLAGVSRAYNEQFF

D: -
J: TRBJ2-7
size: many
V: TRBV28
DNA: TGTGCCAGCATCCACCCGGGGGCCTACGAGCAGTACTTC
CDR3: CASIHPGAYEQYF